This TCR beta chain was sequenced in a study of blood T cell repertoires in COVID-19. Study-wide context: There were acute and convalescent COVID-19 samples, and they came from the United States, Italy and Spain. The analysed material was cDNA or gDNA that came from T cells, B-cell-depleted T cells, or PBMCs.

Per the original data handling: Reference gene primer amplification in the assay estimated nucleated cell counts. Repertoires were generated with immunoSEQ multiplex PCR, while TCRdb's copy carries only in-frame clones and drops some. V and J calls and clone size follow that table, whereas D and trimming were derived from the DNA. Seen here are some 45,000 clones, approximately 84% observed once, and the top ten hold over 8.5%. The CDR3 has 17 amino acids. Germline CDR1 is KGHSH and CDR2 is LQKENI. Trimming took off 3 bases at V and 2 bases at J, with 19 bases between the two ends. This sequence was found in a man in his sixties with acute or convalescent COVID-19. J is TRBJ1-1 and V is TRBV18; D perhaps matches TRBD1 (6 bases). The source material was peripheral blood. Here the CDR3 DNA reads TGTGCCAGCTCACCCGGTATGGGACACGAGGTAAACACTGAAGCTTTCTTT. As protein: CASSPGMGHEVNTEAFF.